This T cell receptor (beta chain) was obtained from a study of T cell changes during pregnancy in multiple sclerosis. Sequenced by immunoSEQ multiplex PCR; TCRdb stores in-frame clones only, minus some. The sample shows 89,000 or so clones, around 93% of them seen only once. This CDR3 comprises 14 residues. Germline V lookup: CDR1 SGHRS, CDR2 YFSETQ. Trimming removed 4 bases from V and 6 bases from J; junction bases left unmatched: 7. This rearrangement joins TRBV5-1 to TRBJ2-7; 10 nucleotides match TRBD1. The sequenced sample was PBMCs, obtained in the first trimester of pregnancy. The source is a female donor in good health, serving as a control in a pregnancy study. Some clones in this sample may be carry-over from other donors' samples. The CDR3 DNA sequence: TGCGCCAGCAGCCCGCGACAGGGGGCTGGCGAGCAGTACTTC. This encodes CASSPRQGAGEQYF. Full variable domain (remainder filled in from reference TRBV5-1 and TRBJ2-7): KAGVTQTPRYLIKTRGQQVTLSCSPISGHRSVSWYQQTPGQGLQFLFEYFSETQRNKGNFPGRFSGRQFSNSRSEMNVSTLELGDSALYLCASSPRQGAGEQYFGPGTRLTVT.